This TCR beta chain was retrieved from a study of blood T cell repertoires in COVID-19. Study-wide background: Sites across the United States, Italy and Spain contributed samples from acute and convalescent COVID-19.

During the 2 weeks before they entered the study, exposed participants had met someone with a PCR-confirmed or clinician-diagnosed COVID-19 case. This clone was counted between two and nine times. This CDR3 spans 15 amino acids. Unmatched junction bases numbered 8, after V lost 7 bases and J lost 2 bases. Germline CDR1 LNHDA, CDR2 SQIVND (reference sequence). Repertoires were generated with immunoSEQ multiplex PCR, while TCRdb's copy carries only in-frame clones and drops some. The table records around 400,000 clones, roughly 90% of them present only once. Sequenced sample: PBMCs or T cells enriched from blood (not recorded which). The rearrangement uses TRBV19 and TRBJ1-5; 7 nucleotides align to TRBD1. The sequence derives from a middle-aged woman who had been exposed to COVID-19. In nucleotides, the CDR3 is TGTGCCAGTACTGAGACAGGGCTCCGCAATCAGCCCCAGCATTTT. Amino acids: CASTETGLRNQPQHF.